Listed below are T cell receptor beta chains from one sample, sequenced in a study of OX40 agonist ivuxolimab in advanced cancers. TCRdb's copy holds only in-frame clones and misses some; the assay was immunoSEQ multiplex PCR. Here the sample spans under 80,000 clones, 85% being singletons. The material sequenced was CD4+ or CD8+ T cells sorted from blood, taken in a trial of the OX40 agonist ivuxolimab. These receptors came from an adult with an advanced solid tumor such as melanoma, head and neck, liver or kidney cancer. Each CDR3 is given with its conserved first and last residue. D genes are given only for firm matches. Rows give clone size only sometimes, using once, few, many, or a class for an expanded clone.

TRBV5-1	TRBJ1-6	-	-	TGCGCCAGCAGCTTGGGCCGTGGAGGGCGCTCCTATAATTCACCCCTCCACTTT	CASSLGRGGRSYNSPLHF
TRBV9	TRBJ1-2	-	-	TGTGCCAGCACCGGAGGCGCAAAACTTAACTATGGCTACACCTTC	CASTGGAKLNYGYTF
TRBV30	TRBJ1-1	-	-	TGTGCCTGGAGTGTACACGGTTACACTGAAGCTTTCTTT	CAWSVHGYTEAFF
TRBV6-1	TRBJ1-5	-	-	TGTGCCAGCAGTAGCTCCCGAGTGTCCCAGCATTTT	CASSSSRVSQHF
TRBV5-5	TRBJ1-2	-	-	TGTGCCAGCAGCTTGGAGGCCCTTAAGGGCGGCTACACCTTC	CASSLEALKGGYTF
TRBV30	TRBJ2-5	-	-	TGTGCCTGGGCCGGGGGAGAGACCCAGTACTTC	CAWAGGETQYF
TRBV5-1	TRBJ1-5	-	-	TGCGCCAGCAGCTTGACAGGGACCCAGCCCCAGCATTTT	CASSLTGTQPQHF
TRBV27	TRBJ1-1	-	-	TGTGCCAGCAGCCGCCCGACAGGTCTGGGGAACACTGAAGCTTTCTTT	CASSRPTGLGNTEAFF
TRBV19	TRBJ2-3	-	-	TGTGCCAGTAGTCACCCCCGATCCGGCACAGATACGCAGTATTTT	CASSHPRSGTDTQYF
TRBV6-6	TRBJ2-5	TRBD1	once	TGTGCCAGCAGAGATGGGACAGGGGGCCAAGAGACCCAGTACTTC	CASRDGTGGQETQYF
TRBV28	TRBJ2-6	-	-	TGTGCCAGCAGTCCCGCCGGAGCTGGGGCCAACGTCCTGACTTTC	CASSPAGAGANVLTF
TRBV7-3	TRBJ2-3	-	-	TGTGCCAGCAGCCCGGGCGGGACCTTTCGAAATACGCAGTATTTT	CASSPGGTFRNTQYF
TRBV5-1	TRBJ2-3	-	-	TGCGCCAGCAGCTTGGACCGGGACTCTTTCACAGATACGCAGTATTTT	CASSLDRDSFTDTQYF
TRBV27	TRBJ2-1	-	-	TGTGCCAGCAGTTTCATGAGGGGTTATTCTAATGAGCAGTTCTTC	CASSFMRGYSNEQFF
TRBV11-2	TRBJ1-3	-	-	TGTGCCAGCAGCGGCGGCAGGGACGGAAACACCATATATTTT	CASSGGRDGNTIYF
TRBV6-1	TRBJ2-7	TRBD2	few	TGTGCCAGCAGTGGCGGCGGGAGCCCGGCGGGGGAGCAGTACTTC	CASSGGGSPAGEQYF
TRBV6-5	TRBJ1-2	TRBD1	-	TGTGCCAGCAGTGGGGCAGGGGGTAACTATGGCTACACCTTC	CASSGAGGNYGYTF
TRBV6-1	TRBJ2-3	TRBD2	-	TGTGCCACCTCACTAGCGGGGGGGACAGATACGCAGTATTTT	CATSLAGGTDTQYF
TRBV7-2	TRBJ1-1	TRBD1	once	TGTGCCAGCAGCTCCACAGGGGGCGGAACTGAAGCTTTCTTT	CASSSTGGGTEAFF
TRBV2	TRBJ1-5	-	-	TGTGCCAGCGCTGTACAGGGCAACAATCAGCCCCAGCATTTT	CASAVQGNNQPQHF
TRBV15	TRBJ2-3	TRBD1	once	TGTGCCACCAGTTTGGACAGGGTAACAGATACGCAGTATTTT	CATSLDRVTDTQYF
TRBV5-1	TRBJ1-2	-	-	TGCGCCAGCAGCTTGGGGATCTTCTATGGCTACACCTTC	CASSLGIFYGYTF
TRBV7-2	TRBJ1-2	-	-	TGTGCCAGCAGCCTACAGGGATACTATGGCTACACCTTC	CASSLQGYYGYTF
TRBV6-5	TRBJ2-7	-	-	TGTGCCAGCAGTAAAGACAGGACCTACGAGCAGTACTTC	CASSKDRTYEQYF
TRBV6-5	TRBJ1-1	TRBD1	-	TGTGCCAGCAGTGCAGGGGGAGGATACACTGAAGCTTTCTTT	CASSAGGGYTEAFF
TRBV7-2	TRBJ2-3	TRBD2	-	TGTGCCAGCGGGACTAGCATGGGAGCGGGTACGCAGTATTTT	CASGTSMGAGTQYF
TRBV6-1	TRBJ1-5	-	few	TGTGCCAGCAGTGAGACAGCCACCAATCAGCCCCAGCATTTT	CASSETATNQPQHF
TRBV5-1	TRBJ2-7	TRBD1	-	TGCGCCACCAGGGACAGCAGCTCCTACGAGCAGTACTTC	CATRDSSSYEQYF
TRBV7-6	TRBJ1-5	-	-	TGTGCCAGCAGCTTAGCAAGCACAAATCAGCCCCAGCATTTT	CASSLASTNQPQHF
TRBV4-1	TRBJ2-5	TRBD2	-	TGCGCCAGCAGCCAATTGACTAGCGGCCAAGAGACCCAGTACTTC	CASSQLTSGQETQYF
TRBV6-6	TRBJ2-7	-	-	TGTGCCAGCAGTTACTCGGGTGGTAGGGGTTCCTACGAGCAGTACTTC	CASSYSGGRGSYEQYF
TRBV6-5	TRBJ2-7	TRBD1	-	TGTGCCAGCACGGGGGACAGGGGATCCTACGAGCAGTACTTC	CASTGDRGSYEQYF
TRBV7-2	TRBJ1-5	-	-	TGTGCCAGCAGCTCGACAGGTGGTCAGCCCCAGCATTTT	CASSSTGGQPQHF
TRBV5-1	TRBJ2-3	TRBD1	-	TGCGCCAGCAGCTCAACAGGGGACCATGGGACCGATACGCAGTATTTT	CASSSTGDHGTDTQYF
TRBV28	TRBJ2-1	TRBD2	-	TGTGCCAGCAGGGGGCTAGCGGGGACCTCCTACAATGAGCAGTTCTTC	CASRGLAGTSYNEQFF
TRBV28	TRBJ2-7	TRBD1	-	TGTGCCAGCAGTCTCCCGGGACAGGGGAGCACGGGGCAGTACTTC	CASSLPGQGSTGQYF
TRBV7-8	TRBJ2-7	TRBD1	once	TGTGCCAGCAGCTTCACAGGGGGAAACGAGCAGTACTTC	CASSFTGGNEQYF
TRBV15	TRBJ2-3	-	-	TGTGCCACCAGCAGAGCGCAAATAGATACGCAGTATTTT	CATSRAQIDTQYF
TRBV30	TRBJ1-1	TRBD1	-	TGTGCCTGGAGTTCACGGACAGGGGGCCACATGAACACTGAAGCTTTCTTT	CAWSSRTGGHMNTEAFF
TRBV6-4	TRBJ2-7	-	-	TGTGCCAGCAGTGACTCCCTCAGGGTGAGGGAAGCCCACGAGCAGTACTTC	CASSDSLRVREAHEQYF
TRBV6-1	TRBJ1-1	-	-	TGTGCCAGCAGTTATCAGGTGAACACTGAAGCTTTCTTT	CASSYQVNTEAFF